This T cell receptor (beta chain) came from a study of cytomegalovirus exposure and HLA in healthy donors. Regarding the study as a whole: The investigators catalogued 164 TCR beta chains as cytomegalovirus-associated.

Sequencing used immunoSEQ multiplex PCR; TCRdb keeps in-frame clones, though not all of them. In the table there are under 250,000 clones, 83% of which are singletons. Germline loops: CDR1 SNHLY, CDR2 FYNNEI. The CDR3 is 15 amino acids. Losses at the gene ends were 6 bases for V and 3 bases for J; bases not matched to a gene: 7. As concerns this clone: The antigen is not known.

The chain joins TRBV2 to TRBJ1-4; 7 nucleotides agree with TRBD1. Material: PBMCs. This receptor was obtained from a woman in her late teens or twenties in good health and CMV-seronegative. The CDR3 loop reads CASSNRGAANEKLFF. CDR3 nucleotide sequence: TGTGCCAGCAGCAACAGGGGAGCCGCTAATGAAAAACTGTTTTTT.